The 9 T cell receptor beta chains reported below all come from one sample, sequenced in a study of control samples from healthy donors and cancer patients. Clones were sequenced by immunoSEQ multiplex PCR, and TCRdb holds only the in-frame ones, with some missing. The repertoire holds about 170,000 clones, around 93% seen once, with approximately 4% in the top ten. Sequencing was carried out using blood. The source is an older woman in good health.

The V and J genes are TRBV2 and TRBJ1-1, with 7 bases lining up with TRBD1. The germline gives CDR1 SNHLY, CDR2 FYNNEI. The ends lost 2 bases at V and 11 bases at J; junction bases unmatched: 20. The CDR3 is 17 amino acids. The CDR3 region is CASSELGTRQGGESAFF. CDR3 DNA: TGTGCCAGCAGTGAACTGGGGACCAGACAGGGCGGAGAGTCGGCTTTCTTT.

The rearrangement uses TRBV6-2 or TRBV6-3 and TRBJ2-3, with D tentatively TRBD2 (6 bases). Germline V lookup: CDR1 MNHEY, CDR2 SVGEGT. The CDR3 length is 16 residues. V dropped 2 bases and J dropped 0 bases, with 12 bases sitting between them. The CDR3 coding sequence is TGTGCCAGCAGTTACCGAGGCGGGGCTAGCACAGATACGCAGTATTTT. As protein: CASSYRGGASTDTQYF.

The genes are TRBV30 and TRBJ2-7; TRBD1 might be the D (6 bases). The CDR3 extends over 14 amino acids. The germline V gene has CDR1 GTSNPN and CDR2 SVGIG (reference sequence). Trimming removed 2 bases at V and 2 bases at J, with 13 bases between. The CDR3 spells CAWSRRDIPYEQYF. CDR3 DNA: TGTGCCTGGAGTCGCCGGGACATACCCTACGAGCAGTACTTC.

This clone was seen once. J is TRBJ1-2 and V is TRBV5-4; 8 bases align to TRBD1. The CDR3 is 15 amino acids. The J segment lost 9 bases and the V segment lost 0 bases, leaving 10 bases of the junction unmatched. CDR1 is SGHNT and CDR2 is YYREEE in the germline V gene (reference sequence). CDR3 loop: CASSLEIQGAKRYTF. The CDR3 coding sequence is TGTGCCAGCAGCTTGGAAATTCAGGGGGCGAAGCGCTACACCTTC.

The genes are TRBV13 and TRBJ1-2; the D is unclear. Trimming took 3 bases from V and 2 from J, leaving 7 bases between them. CDR3 size: 13 residues. Germline-derived CDR1 and CDR2 are PRHDT and FYEKMQ (reference sequence). CDR3 nucleotides: TGTGCCAGCAGCTTTGGAGGGAACTATGGCTACACCTTC. Amino acids: CASSFGGNYGYTF. The whole variable domain, filled in from reference TRBV13 and TRBJ1-2, reads AAGVIQSPRHLIKEKRETATLKCYPIPRHDTVYWYQQGPGQDPQFLISFYEKMQSDKGSIPDRFSAQQFSDYHSELNMSSLELGDSALYFCASSFGGNYGYTFGSGTRLTVV.

J is TRBJ2-7 and V is TRBV6-5, with TRBD1 matching over 10 bases. This CDR3 is 15 amino acids long. The V and J ends lost 7 bases and 3 bases, in that order; junction bases with no gene match: 9. Per germline, CDR1 MNHEY and CDR2 SVGAGI. CDR3 coding DNA: TGTGCCAGCACTCCCCACGGGACAGGGGACTACGAGCAGTACTTC. It codes for CASTPHGTGDYEQYF.

The CDR3 reads CASSIAPGLEQFF. The CDR3 DNA reads as TGTGCCAGTAGTATAGCTCCGGGGTTAGAGCAGTTCTTC. V is TRBV19 and J is TRBJ2-1; D perhaps matches TRBD2 (5 bases). Deletions cut 1 base from V and 10 bases from J, with 11 bases between. CDR1 and CDR2 (germline): LNHDA, SQIVND (reference sequence). The CDR3 runs 13 residues.

The chain has TRBV6-2 or TRBV6-3 and TRBJ1-3, with a tentative D call TRBD1 (6 bases). Trimming pared 5 bases from V and 0 bases from J, leaving 11 bases between. In germline, CDR1 is MNHEY, CDR2 SVGEGT. The CDR3 is 15 amino acids. The CDR3 loop is CASSNQGNSGNTIYF. For the CDR3, the DNA is TGTGCCAGCAGTAATCAGGGGAACTCTGGAAACACCATATATTTT.

The V and J genes are TRBV4-1 and TRBJ2-1, with D tentatively TRBD2 (6 bases). V shed 8 bases and J shed 8 bases, with 16 bases lying between them. This CDR3 is built from 13 residues. Per germline, CDR1 MGHRA and CDR2 YSYEKL. CDR3 sequence (DNA): TGCGCCAGCCGCCGGGACTCTAGGTATGAGCAGTTCTTC. Translating gives CASRRDSRYEQFF.